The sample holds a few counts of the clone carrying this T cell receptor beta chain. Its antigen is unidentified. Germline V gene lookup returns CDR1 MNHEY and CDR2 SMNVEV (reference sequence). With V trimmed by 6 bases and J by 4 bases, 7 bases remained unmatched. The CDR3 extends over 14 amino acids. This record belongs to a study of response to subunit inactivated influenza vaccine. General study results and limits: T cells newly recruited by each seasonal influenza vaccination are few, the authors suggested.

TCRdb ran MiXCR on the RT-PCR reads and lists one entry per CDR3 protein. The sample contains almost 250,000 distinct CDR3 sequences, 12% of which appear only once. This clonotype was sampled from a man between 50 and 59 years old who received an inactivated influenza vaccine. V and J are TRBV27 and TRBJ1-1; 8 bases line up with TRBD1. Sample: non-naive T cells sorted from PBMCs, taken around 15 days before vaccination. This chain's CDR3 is CASSLRTGTTEAFF. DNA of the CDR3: TGTGCCAGCAGCCTCAGGACAGGGACCACTGAAGCTTTCTTT.